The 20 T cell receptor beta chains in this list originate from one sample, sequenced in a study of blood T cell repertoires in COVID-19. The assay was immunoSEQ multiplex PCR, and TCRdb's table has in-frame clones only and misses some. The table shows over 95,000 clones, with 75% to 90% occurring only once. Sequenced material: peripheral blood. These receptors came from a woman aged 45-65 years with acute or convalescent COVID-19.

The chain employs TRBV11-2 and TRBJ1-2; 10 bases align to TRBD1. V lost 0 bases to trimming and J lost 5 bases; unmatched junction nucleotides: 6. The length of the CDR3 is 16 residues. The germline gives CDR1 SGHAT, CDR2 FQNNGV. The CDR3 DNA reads TGTGCCAGCAGCTTAGATCATAGGACAGGGGGGTATGGCTACACCTTC. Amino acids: CASSLDHRTGGYGYTF. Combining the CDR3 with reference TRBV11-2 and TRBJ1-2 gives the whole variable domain EAGVAQSPRYKIIEKRQSVAFWCNPISGHATLYWYQQILGQGPKLLIQFQNNGVVDDSQLPKDRFSAERLKGVDSTLKIQPAKLEDSAVYLCASSLDHRTGGYGYTFGSGTRLTVV.

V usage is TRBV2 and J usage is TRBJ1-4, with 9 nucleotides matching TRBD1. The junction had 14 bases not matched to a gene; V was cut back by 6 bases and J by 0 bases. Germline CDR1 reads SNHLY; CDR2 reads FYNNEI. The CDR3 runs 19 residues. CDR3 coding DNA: TGTGCCAGCAGAAAGACCCGGGGACAGGGAGGGGCAACTAATGAAAAACTGTTTTTT. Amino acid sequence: CASRKTRGQGGATNEKLFF.

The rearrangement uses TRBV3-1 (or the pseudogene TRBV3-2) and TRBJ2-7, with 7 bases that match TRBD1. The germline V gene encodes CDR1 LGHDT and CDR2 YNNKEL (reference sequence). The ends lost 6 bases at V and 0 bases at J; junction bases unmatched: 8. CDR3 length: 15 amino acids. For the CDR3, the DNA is TGTGCCAGCAGTCACAGGGGACGAAGCTCCTACGAGCAGTACTTC. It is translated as CASSHRGRSSYEQYF.

This chain's CDR3 is CASSYYGLAGVNEQYF. CDR3 DNA: TGTGCCAGCAGTTACTACGGACTAGCGGGAGTGAACGAGCAGTACTTC. This rearrangement joins TRBV6-2 or TRBV6-3 to TRBJ2-7; TRBD2 matches 13 bases. The trim removed 1 base at V and 5 bases at J, leaving 5 bases unmatched. CDR1 and CDR2 from the germline V gene are MNHEY and SVGEGT. The length of the CDR3 is 16 residues.

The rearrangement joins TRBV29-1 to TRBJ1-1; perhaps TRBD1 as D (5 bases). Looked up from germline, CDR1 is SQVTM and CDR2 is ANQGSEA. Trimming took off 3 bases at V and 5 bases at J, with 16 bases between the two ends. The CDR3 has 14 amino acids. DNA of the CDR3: TGCAGCGTTGAGGGATCGCCCCGGGGGACTGAAGCTTTCTTT. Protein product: CSVEGSPRGTEAFF.

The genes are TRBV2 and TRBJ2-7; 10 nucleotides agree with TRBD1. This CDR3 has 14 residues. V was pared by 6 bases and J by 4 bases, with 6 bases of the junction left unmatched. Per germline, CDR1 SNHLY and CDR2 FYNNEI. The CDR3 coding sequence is TGTGCCAGCAGGCCGACAGGGGGCTCGTACGAGCAGTACTTC. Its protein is CASRPTGGSYEQYF.

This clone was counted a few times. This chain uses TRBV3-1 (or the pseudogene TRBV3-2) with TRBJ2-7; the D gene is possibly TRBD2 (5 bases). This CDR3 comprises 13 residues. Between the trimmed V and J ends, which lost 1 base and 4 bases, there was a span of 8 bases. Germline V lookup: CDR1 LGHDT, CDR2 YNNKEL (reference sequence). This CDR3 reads CASSQGGVYEQYF. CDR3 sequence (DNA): TGTGCCAGCAGCCAAGGGGGAGTGTACGAGCAGTACTTC.

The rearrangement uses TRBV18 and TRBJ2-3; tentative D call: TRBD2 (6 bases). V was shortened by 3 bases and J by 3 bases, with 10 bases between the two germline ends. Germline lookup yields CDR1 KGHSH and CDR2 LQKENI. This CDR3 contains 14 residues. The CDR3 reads CASSPRDWTDTQYF. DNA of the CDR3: TGTGCCAGCTCACCTAGGGACTGGACAGATACGCAGTATTTT.

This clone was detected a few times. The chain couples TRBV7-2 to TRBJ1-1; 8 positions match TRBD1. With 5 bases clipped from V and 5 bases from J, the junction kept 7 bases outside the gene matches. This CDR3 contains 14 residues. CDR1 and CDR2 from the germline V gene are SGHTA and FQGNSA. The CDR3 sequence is CASSPGQALTEAFF. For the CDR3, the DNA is TGTGCCAGCAGCCCGGGACAGGCTTTGACTGAAGCTTTCTTT.

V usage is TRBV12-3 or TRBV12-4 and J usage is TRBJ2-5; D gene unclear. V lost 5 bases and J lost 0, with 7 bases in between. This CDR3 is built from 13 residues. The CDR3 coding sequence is TGTGCCAGCAGTCCTCCTCACCAAGAGACCCAGTACTTC. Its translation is CASSPPHQETQYF.

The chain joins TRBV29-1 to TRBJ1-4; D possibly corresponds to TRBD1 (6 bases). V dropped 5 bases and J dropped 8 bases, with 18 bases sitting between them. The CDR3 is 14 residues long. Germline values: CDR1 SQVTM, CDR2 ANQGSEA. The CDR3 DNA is TGCAGCGTTATCCCCAGGGGTATTGGAGAAAAACTGTTTTTT. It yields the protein CSVIPRGIGEKLFF. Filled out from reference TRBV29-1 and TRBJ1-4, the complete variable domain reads SAVISQKPSRDICQRGTSLTIQCQVDSQVTMMFWYRQQPGQSLTLIATANQGSEATYESGFVIDKFPISRPNLTFSTLTVSNMSPEDSSIYLCSVIPRGIGEKLFFGSGTQLSVL.

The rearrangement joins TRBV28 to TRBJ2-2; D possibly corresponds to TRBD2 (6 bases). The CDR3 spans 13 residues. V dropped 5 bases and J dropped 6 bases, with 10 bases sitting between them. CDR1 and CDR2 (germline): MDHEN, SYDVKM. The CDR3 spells CASSPGLSGELFF. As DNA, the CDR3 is TGTGCCAGCAGTCCGGGACTTTCCGGGGAGCTGTTTTTT.

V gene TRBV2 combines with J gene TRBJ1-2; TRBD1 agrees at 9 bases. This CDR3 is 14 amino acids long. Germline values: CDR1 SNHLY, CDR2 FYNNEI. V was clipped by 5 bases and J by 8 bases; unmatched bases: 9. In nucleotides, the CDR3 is TGTGCCAGCAGTCCTCGACAGGGGGTGTACGGCTACACCTTC. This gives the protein CASSPRQGVYGYTF.

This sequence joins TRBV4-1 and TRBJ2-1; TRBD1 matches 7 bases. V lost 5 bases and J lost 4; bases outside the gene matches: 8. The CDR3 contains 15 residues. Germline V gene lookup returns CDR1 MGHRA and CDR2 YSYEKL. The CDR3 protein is CASSKTGILYNEQFF. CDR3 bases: TGCGCCAGCAGCAAGACAGGGATTCTTTACAATGAGCAGTTCTTC.

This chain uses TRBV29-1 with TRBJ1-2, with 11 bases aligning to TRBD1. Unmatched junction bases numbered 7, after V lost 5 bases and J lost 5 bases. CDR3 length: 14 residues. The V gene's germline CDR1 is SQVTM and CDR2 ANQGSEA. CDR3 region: CSVPDRGQLYGYTF. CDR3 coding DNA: TGCAGCGTTCCGGACAGGGGGCAACTATATGGCTACACCTTC.

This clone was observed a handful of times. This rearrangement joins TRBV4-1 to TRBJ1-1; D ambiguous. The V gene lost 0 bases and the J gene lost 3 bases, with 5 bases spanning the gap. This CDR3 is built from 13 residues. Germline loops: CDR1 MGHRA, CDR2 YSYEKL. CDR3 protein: CASSQDRDTEAFF. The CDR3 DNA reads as TGCGCCAGCAGCCAAGATAGAGACACTGAAGCTTTCTTT.

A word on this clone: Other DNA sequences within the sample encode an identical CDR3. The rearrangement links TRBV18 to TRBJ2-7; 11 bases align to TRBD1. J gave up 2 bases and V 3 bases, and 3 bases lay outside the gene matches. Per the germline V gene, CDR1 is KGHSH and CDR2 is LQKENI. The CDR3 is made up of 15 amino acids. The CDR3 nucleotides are TGTGCCAGCTCACCCGGGACAGGGGGGACCTACGAGCAGTACTTC. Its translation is CASSPGTGGTYEQYF.

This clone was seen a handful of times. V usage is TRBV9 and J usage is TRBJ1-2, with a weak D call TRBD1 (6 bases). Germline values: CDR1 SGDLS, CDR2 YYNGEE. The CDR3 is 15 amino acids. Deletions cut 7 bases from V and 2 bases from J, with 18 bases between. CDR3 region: CASAKGDTYNYGYTF. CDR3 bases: TGTGCCAGCGCCAAAGGGGACACCTACAACTATGGCTACACCTTC.

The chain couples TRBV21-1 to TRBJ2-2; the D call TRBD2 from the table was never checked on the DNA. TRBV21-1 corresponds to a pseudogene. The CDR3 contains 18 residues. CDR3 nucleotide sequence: TGTGCCAGCAGCAAAGAAGGGGAAGTAGCGGGTAACACCGGGGAGCTGTTTTTT. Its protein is CASSKEGEVAGNTGELFF.

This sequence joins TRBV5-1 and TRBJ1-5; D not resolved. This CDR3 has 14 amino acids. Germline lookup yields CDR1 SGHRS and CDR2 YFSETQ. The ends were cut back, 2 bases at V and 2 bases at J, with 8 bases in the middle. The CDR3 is CASSLDGGNQPQHF. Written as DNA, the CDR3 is TGCGCCAGCAGCTTAGACGGAGGCAATCAGCCCCAGCATTTT.